These T cell receptor beta chains were read from a single sample in a study of blood T cell repertoires in COVID-19. Using immunoSEQ multiplex PCR, the repertoire was profiled, and TCRdb retains in-frame clones only, with some absent. The repertoire holds about 330,000 clones, with approximately 88% as singletons. Source material: peripheral blood. The receptors stem from a woman in her forties or fifties with active or convalescent COVID-19. Both conserved end residues are part of each CDR3. Clone sizes are given selectively: once, few, many, or a class where the clone is expanded.

>NA|TRBV7-9|TRBJ2-2
CASRTRVTGELFF
>NA|TRBV19|TRBJ2-1
CASMTSGGGYNEQFF
>NA|TRBV4-2|TRBJ2-7
CASSQDLSRRGDAYEQYF
>once|TRBV7-9|TRBJ1-2
CASSAVGTDYGYTF
>NA|TRBV28|TRBJ1-1
CASSLPGTEAFF
>NA|TRBV11-2|TRBJ1-3
CASSLEPAGRGNTIYF
>once|TRBV28|TRBJ2-2
CAVTGVPTGELFF
>NA|TRBV9|TRBJ2-1
CASSALAGGTYNEQFF
>NA|TRBV10-3|TRBJ2-3
CAIRLATSTDTQYF
>NA|TRBV5-1|TRBJ2-7
CASSSSGGKYEQYF
>NA|TRBV9|TRBJ1-3
CASSVGLMTGAGNTIYF
>NA|TRBV3-1/TRBV3-2|TRBJ2-3
CASGADGDTQYF
>NA|TRBV7-2|TRBJ2-2
CASSLTRGLLNTGELFF
>NA|TRBV2|TRBJ2-1
CASNQNEQFF
>once|TRBV4-3|TRBJ2-1
CASSHGTSSTYNEQFF
>NA|TRBV15|TRBJ2-5
CATSRFSEETQYF
>NA|TRBV7-2|TRBJ2-5
CASSPGPRLAGVRETQYF
>NA|TRBV7-2|TRBJ1-2
CASSFQGNGYTF
>NA|TRBV11-2|TRBJ2-7
CASRTTGRDEQYF
>NA|TRBV28|TRBJ2-7
CASKSGLAPTYEQYF
>NA|TRBV10-3|TRBJ2-3
CAISGPDGGDTQYF
>NA|TRBV19|TRBJ2-3
CASKSPGAADTQYF
>NA|TRBV9|TRBJ2-5
CASSASSGGEETQYF
>NA|TRBV6-1|TRBJ1-5
CASSDTGRQGNQPQHF
>once|TRBV6-5|TRBJ1-6
CASRDLPDSNSPLHF
>NA|TRBV30|TRBJ1-6
CAWSVQGNSPLHF
>NA|TRBV7-6|TRBJ1-5
CASSPRVGQGTSNQPQHF
>NA|TRBV4-3|TRBJ2-4
CASSLGLAKSPEAKNIQYF
>NA|TRBV5-1|TRBJ1-1
CASSLGIQGSPEAFF
>NA|TRBV2|TRBJ1-5
CASSEPLTGDQPQHF
>NA|TRBV27|TRBJ2-7
CVATGKSYEQYF
>NA|TRBV18|TRBJ2-3
CASSLTTQLAGNTDTQYF
>few|TRBV19|TRBJ1-1
CASSIYVGQGNTEAFF
>NA|TRBV18|TRBJ2-7
CASSLQQGRFYEQYF
>NA|TRBV3-1/TRBV3-2|TRBJ2-2
CASSLGQGGNTGELFF
>once|TRBV6-2/TRBV6-3|TRBJ1-1
CASSYRGGGTEAFF
>NA|TRBV9|TRBJ2-1
CASSVGLSGTPREQFF
>once|TRBV9|TRBJ2-3
CASSVVHGTSTDTQYF
>NA|TRBV2|TRBJ2-1
CASATGLAYNEQFF
>NA|TRBV18|TRBJ1-6
CASSFLSPGQPYYNSPLHF
>NA|TRBV10-3|TRBJ2-1
CAISRIAGVTNEQFF
>NA|TRBV6-2/TRBV6-3|TRBJ2-1
CASSSSLAGENEQFF
>NA|TRBV29-1|TRBJ2-7
CSVEAAGSAYEQYF
>NA|TRBV10-3|TRBJ2-1
CAISAVGQASHEQFF
>once|TRBV12-3/TRBV12-4|TRBJ1-6
CASSFPIGPLHF
>NA|TRBV27|TRBJ2-6
CASSLRDRVSGANVLTF
>once|TRBV7-6|TRBJ2-1
CASSHTRQFLTHNEQFF
>NA|TRBV30|TRBJ2-2
CAWSVTGSPGELFF
>NA|TRBV10-3|TRBJ1-5
CAIRGQGNQPQHF